The 17 T cell receptor beta chains listed next were all sequenced from one sample in a study of post-analysis software for immune sequencing data. The study's findings and limits: The study found TRBV5-6, TRBV5-1 and TRBV20-1 among about 5 TRBV segments more frequent in patients than controls.

These TCRs' antigens remain unknown. TCR beta libraries were prepared from cDNA with unique molecular identifiers. MiXCR, applied by TCRdb to the PCR reads, yields one record per CDR3 protein. The data contain 750,000 to 950,000 distinct CDR3 sequences, under 60% of them singletons. The sequenced sample was blood. These receptors came from a girl aged 5-17 years with multiple sclerosis.

This clonotype was picked up one time. V gene TRBV15 combines with J gene TRBJ1-5; no firm D call. The V gene's germline CDR1 is LNHNV and CDR2 YYDKDF (reference sequence). CDR3 length: 16 residues. The V end lost 4 bases, the J end lost 4 bases, and 17 bases lay between the germline ends. The CDR3 sequence: CATSMRRARGNQPQHF. CDR3 DNA sequence: TGTGCCACCAGCATGAGACGGGCGAGAGGGAATCAGCCCCAGCATTTT.

The V and J genes are TRBV9 and TRBJ1-6, with D unclear. The CDR3 contains 16 residues. Trimming stripped 0 bases from V and 9 bases from J, with 16 bases between. Germline V gene data show CDR1 as SGDLS and CDR2 as YYNGEE. CDR3 amino acids: CASSVGGGSGRSPLHF. In DNA, the CDR3 is TGTGCCAGCAGCGTAGGGGGAGGGAGTGGCCGTTCACCCCTCCACTTT.

Written as DNA, the CDR3 is TGTGCCAGCACCTCATGGGGCTTTAGCAATCAGCCCCAGCATTTT. Protein product: CASTSWGFSNQPQHF. This sequence joins TRBV12-3 or TRBV12-4 and TRBJ1-5; D is possibly TRBD1 (5 bases). The CDR3 has 15 residues. V lost 7 bases and J lost 0, with 13 bases in between.

This clonotype occurred a few times. J is TRBJ1-1 and V is TRBV13; a possible D gene is TRBD1 (6 bases). Per germline, CDR1 PRHDT and CDR2 FYEKMQ (reference sequence). The CDR3 length is 14 residues. Deletions cut 4 bases from V and 4 bases from J, with 13 bases between. This CDR3 reads CASSSQGEGTEAFF. CDR3 in DNA: TGTGCCAGCAGCTCACAGGGAGAGGGCACTGAAGCTTTCTTT.

The CDR3 bases are TGCAGTGCTCTGCGCACTGAAGCTTTCTTT. Translating gives CSALRTEAFF. The V and J genes are TRBV20-1 and TRBJ1-1; no clear D. This CDR3 has 10 residues. Germline V gene data show CDR1 as DFQATT and CDR2 as SNEGSKA (reference sequence). V lost 5 bases to trimming and J lost 4 bases, with 5 bases between them.

This clonotype turned up a few times. The chain joins TRBV12-3 or TRBV12-4 to TRBJ2-5; possible D gene TRBD1, 5 bases. The end of the DNA fits TRBJ2-7 better, so the J call may be wrong. There are 15 residues in the CDR3. CDR3 DNA sequence: TGTGCCAGCAGTCCCGGTGGGGCGATGGGCGGCGAGCAGTACTTC. This codes for CASSPGGAMGGEQYF.

This clonotype was detected once. V is TRBV7-9 and J is TRBJ1-2; D remains unclear. Germline V gene lookup returns CDR1 SEHNR and CDR2 FQNEAQ (reference sequence). The CDR3 contains 15 residues. Trimming cost V 3 bases and J 2 bases, with 13 bases left between them. The CDR3 loop reads CASSFPLVGNYGYTF. In nucleotides, the CDR3 is TGTGCCAGCAGCTTTCCCCTGGTCGGAAACTATGGCTACACCTTC.

The chain links TRBV11-2 to TRBJ1-2, with D uncertain. V shed 5 bases and J shed 4 bases, with 11 bases lying between them. CDR1 is SGHAT and CDR2 is FQNNGV in the germline V gene. There are 13 residues in the CDR3. CDR3 residues: CASSPDNGYGYTF. The DNA for the CDR3 is TGTGCCAGCAGCCCCGACAACGGCTATGGCTACACCTTC.

This clonotype was counted a few times. The genes are TRBV27 and TRBJ2-7; TRBD2 might be the D (6 bases). The better agreement between TRBJ2-5 and the DNA end casts doubt on the J call. The CDR3 runs to 16 residues. Per germline, CDR1 MNHEY and CDR2 SMNVEV (reference sequence). The CDR3 DNA follows: TGTGCCAGCAGTTTATCCACCTGGGGGGATCACGAGACCCAGTACTTC. As protein: CASSLSTWGDHETQYF.

In its sample, this clonotype was seen a few times. The chain joins TRBV14 to TRBJ2-7, with TRBD2 identical over 8 bases. Germline lookup yields CDR1 SGHDN and CDR2 FVKESK. The CDR3 is 12 amino acids. V trimming: 9 bases; J trimming: 2 bases; junction bases outside the gene matches: 3. CDR3 sequence reads: CASSGIPYEQYF. The CDR3 DNA reads as TGTGCCAGTAGCGGGATCCCCTACGAGCAGTACTTC.

The V and J genes are TRBV6-2 or TRBV6-3 and TRBJ1-1; 7 nucleotides agree with TRBD1. The germline V gene has CDR1 MNHEY and CDR2 SVGEGT. V lost 4 bases and J lost 7; bases outside the gene matches: 12. This CDR3 region has 15 residues. As DNA, the CDR3 is TGTGCCAGCAGTTTATTTCGTTCAGGGGACAGTGAAGCTTTCTTT. The encoded protein is CASSLFRSGDSEAFF.

The rearrangement uses TRBV20-1 and TRBJ2-5; the match to TRBD2 covers 7 bases. V trimming: 5 bases; J trimming: 4 bases; junction bases outside the gene matches: 13. This CDR3 region has 15 residues. Germline CDR1 is DFQATT and CDR2 is SNEGSKA (reference sequence). DNA of the CDR3: TGCAGTGCTCTCCGGGGAGGGACCGGACGAGAGACCCAGTACTTC. Translated, it gives CSALRGGTGRETQYF.

This chain joins TRBV6-5 and TRBJ2-3; D is ambiguous. Germline CDR1 MNHEY, CDR2 SVGAGI. This CDR3 region has 12 residues. V was cut by 5 bases and J by 3 bases, with 6 bases left in between. The DNA of the CDR3 is TGTGCCAGCAGTGCTAGGACAGATACGCAGTATTTT. Residues: CASSARTDTQYF.

V and J are TRBV4-3 and TRBJ1-1, with D possibly TRBD1 on 6 matching bases. V lost 0 bases and J 10 bases, leaving 27 bases between the germline ends. This CDR3 spans 18 amino acids. Germline V CDR1 and CDR2: LGHNA, YSLEER. CDR3 nucleotides: TGCGCCAGCAGCCAAGATGGCCGGATGGAAGTAGGGGGACGGGCAGCTTTCTTT. This gives the protein CASSQDGRMEVGGRAAFF.

V gene TRBV29-1 combines with J gene TRBJ2-1; perhaps TRBD2 as D (6 bases). The germline CDR1 and CDR2 sequences are SQVTM and ANQGSEA. V was shortened by 4 bases and J by 2 bases, with 12 bases between the two germline ends. CDR3 length: 14 amino acids. The CDR3 loop reads CSVVGGVTYNEQFF. CDR3 bases: TGCAGCGTTGTGGGCGGGGTGACCTACAATGAGCAGTTCTTC.

This chain links TRBV20-1 with TRBJ1-5; weak D call: TRBD1 (5 bases). Trimming left V 3 bases short and J 0 bases short, with 9 bases between. CDR3 length: 14 residues. Germline V gene lookup returns CDR1 DFQATT and CDR2 SNEGSKA (reference sequence). DNA of the CDR3: TGCAGTGCTAGGCAGGGTTATAGCAATCAGCCCCAGCATTTT. Protein sequence: CSARQGYSNQPQHF.

This clonotype was picked up a small number of times. This chain uses TRBV20-1 with TRBJ2-7, with D possibly matching TRBD2 (5 bases). CDR3 length: 16 amino acids. The V gene lost 3 bases and the J gene lost 0 bases, with 18 bases spanning the gap. Germline lookup yields CDR1 DFQATT and CDR2 SNEGSKA (reference sequence). CDR3 sequence (DNA): TGCAGTGCTAGTGGTAGCGAGGACTTGACCTCCTACGAGCAGTACTTC. Translation gives CSASGSEDLTSYEQYF.